Below, 18 T cell receptor beta chains from the same sample are listed, as sequenced in a study of blood T cell repertoires in COVID-19. The protocol was immunoSEQ multiplex PCR, while the TCRdb copy is restricted to in-frame clones and leaves out a portion. Found here are about 80,000 clones, 84% of them singletons; the top ten hold around 3.3%. Sequencing was done on a sample of peripheral blood. The receptors were gathered from a man aged 50 or older with acute or convalescent COVID-19.

The J gene is TRBJ2-1, the V gene TRBV11-3, with D possibly TRBD2 on 6 matching bases. The germline V gene encodes CDR1 SGHNT and CDR2 YENEEA. The CDR3 is 18 residues long. V lost 0 bases to trimming and J lost 8 bases, with 23 bases between them. This CDR3 reads CASSLDRWGEVSRDEQFF. As DNA, the CDR3 is TGTGCCAGCAGCTTAGATCGGTGGGGGGAAGTCTCAAGGGATGAGCAGTTCTTC.

The rearrangement uses TRBV25-1 and TRBJ1-6, with D perhaps matching TRBD1 (6 bases). Trimming took 4 bases from V and 4 from J, leaving 8 bases between them. CDR3 length: 14 amino acids. Germline assignment: CDR1 MGHDK and CDR2 SYGVNS. The CDR3 nucleotides are TGTGCCAGCAGTGCCGGGACATATAATTCACCCCTCCACTTT. It encodes CASSAGTYNSPLHF.

CDR3 loop: CASSTDRGHGYTF. CDR3 DNA sequence: TGTGCCAGCAGCACGGACAGGGGGCATGGCTACACCTTC. J is TRBJ1-2 and V is TRBV7-9, with 11 bases identical to TRBD1. V lost 5 bases to trimming and J lost 6 bases; unmatched junction nucleotides: 2. Per the germline V gene, CDR1 is SEHNR and CDR2 is FQNEAQ (reference sequence). This CDR3 is built from 13 residues.

The chain combines TRBV20-1 with TRBJ2-1, with TRBD2 matching 13 bases. CDR1 is DFQATT, CDR2 SNEGSKA, per germline (reference sequence). The CDR3 length is 15 residues. J gave up 9 bases and V 3 bases, and 8 bases lay outside the gene matches. CDR3 sequence reads: CSASWTSGRVSEQFF. The CDR3 region has the DNA TGCAGTGCTAGTTGGACTAGCGGGAGAGTCAGTGAGCAGTTCTTC.

The rearrangement joins TRBV30 to TRBJ2-1; 8 nucleotides match TRBD2. The CDR3 is 15 residues long. V shed 3 bases and J 9 bases; nucleotides not matched to a gene: 13. In germline, CDR1 is GTSNPN, CDR2 SVGIG (reference sequence). The CDR3 DNA is TGTGCCTGGAGATTAGCGGGGCTCAGTCACAGTGAGCAGTTCTTC. Residues: CAWRLAGLSHSEQFF.

The CDR3, as DNA: TGTGCCAGCAGTTTCGGCAGGGGCGGCAATCAGCCCCAGCATTTT. This codes for CASSFGRGGNQPQHF. The chain links TRBV6-2 or TRBV6-3 to TRBJ1-5; D is perhaps TRBD1 (6 bases). V lost 4 bases and J lost 2, with 12 bases in between. The germline V gene has CDR1 MNHEY and CDR2 SVGEGT. The CDR3 covers 15 residues.

A note on this clone: Compared with germline, one end of the junction differs, possibly owing to a read error. This sequence joins TRBV6-5 and TRBJ2-1, with 8 bases that match TRBD2. Germline V gene data show CDR1 as MNHEY and CDR2 as SVGAGI. CDR3 length: 14 residues. CDR3 in amino acids: CASTSGYSYNERFF. CDR3 bases: TGTGCCAGCACTAGCGGGTACTCCTACAATGAGCGGTTCTTC.

J is TRBJ2-6 and V is TRBV5-1; D is uncertain. The CDR3 spans 13 residues. CDR1 is SGHRS and CDR2 is YFSETQ in the germline V gene. The V end was cut by 8 bases, the J end by 3 bases, with 9 bases between. The CDR3, as DNA: TGCGCCAGTGTGGCAGATGGGGCCAACGTCCTGACTTTC. Translating gives CASVADGANVLTF.

This chain joins TRBV27 and TRBJ2-3; D is unclear. The V and J ends lost 4 bases and 2 bases respectively, with 22 bases between them. Germline CDR1 MNHEY, CDR2 SMNVEV (reference sequence). This CDR3 has 18 amino acids. The CDR3 DNA reads as TGTGCCAGCAGTTCCTACCGAAGCCTTCACTTTTCCACAGATACGCAGTATTTT. Translation: CASSSYRSLHFSTDTQYF.

The chain is built from TRBV7-9 and TRBJ2-2, with a weak D call TRBD2 (6 bases). Trimming stripped 4 bases from V and 0 bases from J, with 21 bases between. Germline CDR1 is SEHNR and CDR2 is FQNEAQ (reference sequence). The CDR3 length is 19 residues. CDR3 DNA sequence: TGTGCCAGCAGCTCCCTTCCCGGCCAGGGAGGTCCGAACACCGGGGAGCTGTTTTTT. This encodes CASSSLPGQGGPNTGELFF.

This clone has a handful of counts. The chain has TRBV10-2 and TRBJ2-3; D might be TRBD2 (5 bases). CDR3 length: 15 amino acids. The V gene's germline CDR1 is WSHSY and CDR2 SAAADI. Trimming removed 3 bases from V and 2 bases from J, with 12 bases in between. CDR3: CASSDTGKNTDTQYF. CDR3 nucleotides: TGCGCCAGCAGTGACACCGGGAAGAACACAGATACGCAGTATTTT.

The sample holds one count of this clone. The rearrangement uses TRBV28 and TRBJ1-4; weak D call: TRBD1 (5 bases). V gave up 10 bases and J gave up 0 bases, with 33 bases separating them. Looked up from germline, CDR1 is MDHEN and CDR2 is SYDVKM. The CDR3 spans 21 residues. The CDR3 DNA reads as TGTGCCATCTACAGCCCAGGGTCAGCCCCGCGAGTTCTTGCAACTAATGAAAAACTGTTTTTT. The encoded protein is CAIYSPGSAPRVLATNEKLFF.

V and J are TRBV2 and TRBJ1-6; possibly TRBD1 for D (6 bases). The CDR3 sequence is 14 residues long. Germline V gene sequence: CDR1 SNHLY, CDR2 FYNNEI. V gave up 1 base and J gave up 12 bases, with 13 bases separating them. CDR3 loop: CASSEGGLAGPLHF. The DNA for the CDR3 is TGTGCCAGCAGTGAAGGGGGGCTCGCGGGACCCCTCCACTTT.

This rearrangement joins TRBV7-9 to TRBJ2-1, with 10 bases fitting TRBD2. Per the germline V gene, CDR1 is SEHNR and CDR2 is FQNEAQ (reference sequence). The CDR3 spans 15 residues. V dropped 5 bases and J dropped 0; count of bases not matched to a gene: 1. The CDR3 is CASSPSGSSYNEQFF. For the CDR3, the DNA is TGTGCCAGCAGCCCTAGCGGGAGCTCCTACAATGAGCAGTTCTTC.

The V gene is TRBV13, the J gene TRBJ2-5, with 8 bases that match TRBD1. After removal of 0 bases from V and 1 base from J, the junction contained 1 base not matched to a gene. Germline lookup yields CDR1 PRHDT and CDR2 FYEKMQ (reference sequence). This CDR3 region has 15 residues. CDR3 amino acids: CASSLGTGAQETQYF. The CDR3 DNA sequence: TGTGCCAGCAGCTTAGGGACAGGGGCCCAAGAGACCCAGTACTTC. The variable domain in full, with the rest retrieved from reference TRBV13 and TRBJ2-5, is AAGVIQSPRHLIKEKRETATLKCYPIPRHDTVYWYQQGPGQDPQFLISFYEKMQSDKGSIPDRFSAQQFSDYHSELNMSSLELGDSALYFCASSLGTGAQETQYFGPGTRLLVL.

CDR3 loop: CASSLVGRGRFDEQFF. CDR3 DNA: TGTGCCAGCAGCTTAGTTGGCAGGGGGCGTTTCGATGAGCAGTTCTTC. This chain joins TRBV7-9 and TRBJ2-1, with 8 bases lining up with TRBD1. Germline CDR1 reads SEHNR; CDR2 reads FQNEAQ (reference sequence). Losses at the gene ends were 1 base for V and 8 bases for J; bases not matched to a gene: 10. This CDR3 is built from 16 residues.

The gene calls are TRBV30 and TRBJ2-3; maybe TRBD2 (7 bases). V shed 1 base and J shed 2 bases, with 16 bases lying between them. Germline CDR1 GTSNPN, CDR2 SVGIG (reference sequence). This CDR3 has 16 residues. CDR3 loop: CAWSDPAGHVTDTQYF. The CDR3 nucleotides are TGTGCCTGGAGTGATCCAGCGGGACATGTCACAGATACGCAGTATTTT.

This chain uses TRBV30 with TRBJ1-4; 9 bases align to TRBD1. The CDR3 spans 15 residues. Germline V CDR1 and CDR2: GTSNPN, SVGIG (reference sequence). Trimming took 2 bases from V and 5 from J; bases not matched to a gene: 6. The CDR3 DNA is TGTGCCTGGAGTCTCGGGACAGGGAAGAATGAAAAACTGTTTTTT. Its translation: CAWSLGTGKNEKLFF.